The 14 T cell receptor beta chains below were found in one sample sequenced in a study of PD-L1 blockade in urothelial cancer. Assay: immunoSEQ multiplex PCR; the TCRdb copy retains only in-frame clones and omits some. The sample has more than 95,000 clones, about 89% seen once. Time point given: peripheral blood 6 weeks after treatment start. The specimen was PBMCs, collected around atezolizumab (anti-PD-L1) treatment. These receptors came from a man in his 60s with urothelial cancer.

This clone has more than one count but fewer than ten. This rearrangement joins TRBV29-1 to TRBJ1-1, with D uncertain. The CDR3 contains 13 residues. With 7 bases removed from V and 0 bases from J, the gap between germline ends came to 12 bases. CDR1 and CDR2 (germline): SQVTM, ANQGSEA. CDR3 nucleotides: TGCAGCGCCGAGGGCAGGTTGAACACTGAAGCTTTCTTT. It specifies CSAEGRLNTEAFF.

The V gene is TRBV30, the J gene TRBJ1-4, with TRBD1 identical over 8 bases. The junction had 3 bases not matched to a gene; V was cut back by 0 bases and J by 6 bases. The V gene's germline CDR1 is GTSNPN and CDR2 SVGIG (reference sequence). The CDR3 covers 14 residues. CDR3 in amino acids: CAWSVGQGDEKLFF. CDR3 DNA sequence: TGTGCCTGGAGTGTCGGACAGGGAGATGAAAAACTGTTTTTT.

This rearrangement joins TRBV2 to TRBJ1-1; weak D call: TRBD1 (5 bases). The germline gives CDR1 SNHLY, CDR2 FYNNEI. This CDR3 spans 13 amino acids. Deletions cut 10 bases from V and 4 bases from J, with 16 bases between. CDR3 in DNA: TGTGCCACCCCGGGGCGGGACGCCACTGAAGCTTTCTTT. This gives the protein CATPGRDATEAFF.

The chain uses TRBV27 and TRBJ2-1; 16 nucleotides align to TRBD2. CDR1 is MNHEY, CDR2 SMNVEV, per germline (reference sequence). The CDR3 covers 15 residues. Trimming removed 6 bases from V and 10 bases from J; junction bases left unmatched: 6. CDR3 region: CASRGLAGGPWEQFF. The CDR3 region has the DNA TGTGCCAGCAGGGGACTAGCGGGAGGGCCTTGGGAGCAGTTCTTC.

The gene calls are TRBV25-1 and TRBJ1-2; possibly TRBD1 for D (5 bases). Germline values: CDR1 MGHDK, CDR2 SYGVNS. This CDR3 contains 17 residues. Between the trimmed V and J ends, which lost 0 bases and 0 bases, there was a span of 14 bases. For the CDR3, the DNA is TGTGCCAGCAGTGAATATTTTGCAGGGAAGACTAACTATGGCTACACCTTC. Residues: CASSEYFAGKTNYGYTF.

The rearrangement uses TRBV9 and TRBJ2-7; TRBD1 aligns across 9 bases. This CDR3 has 15 residues. The germline CDR1 and CDR2 sequences are SGDLS and YYNGEE. V lost 0 bases to trimming and J lost 3 bases; unmatched junction nucleotides: 4. The CDR3 loop reads CASSVEGQGIYEQYF. In DNA form, the CDR3 reads TGTGCCAGCAGCGTAGAGGGACAGGGTATCTACGAGCAGTACTTC.

This clone was recorded a few times. The chain recombines TRBV6-6 with TRBJ1-2; TRBD1 matches 10 bases. This CDR3 comprises 13 residues. V lost 2 bases to trimming and J lost 8 bases; unmatched junction nucleotides: 2. The germline V gene encodes CDR1 MNHNY and CDR2 SVGAGI (reference sequence). The CDR3 loop reads CASSYETGGGYTF. DNA for the CDR3: TGTGCCAGCAGTTACGAGACAGGGGGCGGCTACACCTTC.

V and J are TRBV10-3 and TRBJ2-1, with TRBD2 matching 13 bases. J gave up 5 bases and V 6 bases, and 7 bases lay outside the gene matches. This CDR3 has 16 amino acids. Germline V gives CDR1 ENHRY, CDR2 SYGVKD. CDR3 sequence: CAISWTSGRQNNEQFF. DNA for the CDR3: TGTGCCATCAGCTGGACTAGCGGGAGACAGAACAATGAGCAGTTCTTC.

The chain is built from TRBV30 and TRBJ2-7, with 9 nucleotides matching TRBD2. The CDR3 is 15 residues long. Germline CDR1 GTSNPN, CDR2 SVGIG (reference sequence). V was pared by 4 bases and J by 0 bases, with 7 bases of the junction left unmatched. DNA of the CDR3: TGTGCCTGGAATCCTCGGACTAGCGCCTCCTACGAGCAGTACTTC. It encodes CAWNPRTSASYEQYF.

On this clone: The same CDR3 arises from other DNA sequences in this sample as well. V gene TRBV27 combines with J gene TRBJ2-7, with D perhaps TRBD2 (5 bases). The CDR3 length is 12 residues. CDR1 and CDR2 from the germline V gene are MNHEY and SMNVEV (reference sequence). Trimming removed 5 bases from V and 2 bases from J, with 7 bases in between. Written as DNA, the CDR3 is TGTGCCAGCAGTCGAGGGACCTACGAGCAGTACTTC. Translation: CASSRGTYEQYF.

On this clone itself: A read error may produce the germline difference seen at one junction end. The chain recombines TRBV28 with TRBJ1-2; 9 nucleotides agree with TRBD1. CDR3 length equals 13 residues. Germline values: CDR1 MDHEN, CDR2 SYDVKM. The CDR3 reads CSSRPRDRVGYTF. CDR3 DNA: TGTTCCAGCAGGCCCCGGGACAGGGTTGGCTACACCTTC.

Points on this clone: Other DNA sequences in this specimen translate into the identical CDR3. This rearrangement joins TRBV6-5 to TRBJ2-2; no clear D gene. The CDR3 spans 13 residues. The ends were cut back, 4 bases at V and 4 bases at J, with 7 bases in the middle. The germline gives CDR1 MNHEY, CDR2 SVGAGI. This CDR3 reads CASSSPGTGELFF. The CDR3 DNA reads TGTGCCAGCAGTTCCCCCGGCACCGGGGAGCTGTTTTTT.

This chain links TRBV28 with TRBJ2-7; maybe TRBD1 (5 bases). Germline loops: CDR1 MDHEN, CDR2 SYDVKM. The CDR3 has 15 amino acids. V gave up 4 bases and J gave up 0 bases, with 13 bases separating them. The CDR3 coding sequence is TGTGCCAGCAGTTCACCCCAGGGTTTCTCCTACGAGCAGTACTTC. It translates to CASSSPQGFSYEQYF.

This chain uses TRBV7-2 with TRBJ2-3; D unresolved. This CDR3 is built from 15 residues. V was shortened by 2 bases and J by 0 bases, with 9 bases between the two germline ends. The germline CDR1 and CDR2 sequences are SGHTA and FQGNSA. The CDR3 sequence: CASSLLGASTDTQYF. As DNA, the CDR3 is TGTGCCAGCAGCTTATTAGGAGCGAGCACAGATACGCAGTATTTT.